This T cell receptor beta chain was retrieved from a study of cytomegalovirus exposure and HLA in healthy donors. PCR amplification relied on 60 Vbeta primers (plus 13 Jbeta primers). TCRdb's copy holds only in-frame clones and misses some; the assay was immunoSEQ multiplex PCR. The sample table sets out over 100,000 clones. Points on this clone: Its specificity is unknown.

The J segment lost 6 bases and the V segment lost 3 bases, leaving 7 bases of the junction unmatched. This CDR3 is 15 amino acids long. Germline V CDR1 and CDR2: SGHAT, FQDESV (reference sequence). Sampled while nominally healthy, donors likely had unrecorded immune exposures. General study points: The listing of roughly 160 TCR beta chains classed them as cytomegalovirus-associated. A link between a missense DCLRE1C variant and TCR beta V- and J-gene trimming emerged from a later analysis.

The sequence was obtained from a man aged 35 to 55 in good health and CMV-seropositive. Sequencing was carried out using PBMCs. The chain has TRBV11-1 and TRBJ2-4; TRBD1 aligns across 8 bases. The CDR3 region has the DNA TGTGCCAGCAGCTTGGGGGACGACAGGGGAAACATTCAGTACTTC. Translating it yields CASSLGDDRGNIQYF.